This TCR beta chain derives from a study of OX40 agonist ivuxolimab in advanced cancers. Study-level findings and limits: Mean expanded clone counts were higher in CD8+ than CD4+ T cells. With doses of 0.1 to 3.0 mg/kg, CD4+ and CD8+ blood T cells had undergone clonal expansion by week 6.

Germline V CDR1 and CDR2: SGHRS, YFSETQ. Trimming left V 5 bases short and J 2 bases short, with 17 bases between. This CDR3 is 15 amino acids long. This clone appeared a single time. Its antigen is not known. A history of autoimmune disease or systemic immunosuppression excluded patients. Produced via immunoSEQ multiplex PCR; TCRdb's table is partial and in-frame only. This sample has more than 65,000 clones; over 60% occur once, and the top ten carry approximately 2.3%. The sequencing used CD4+ or CD8+ T cells sorted from blood, collected in a trial of the OX40 agonist ivuxolimab. This chain connects TRBV5-1 to TRBJ2-7, with D perhaps TRBD2 (7 bases). This receptor was taken from an adult with an advanced solid tumor such as melanoma, head and neck, liver or kidney cancer. The CDR3 nucleotides read TGCGCCAGCAGTGGGGGCGGGGGAAAGGCCTACGAGCAGTACTTC. Encoded protein: CASSGGGGKAYEQYF. Using reference TRBV5-1 and TRBJ2-7 for the parts outside the CDR3, the full variable domain is KAGVTQTPRYLIKTRGQQVTLSCSPISGHRSVSWYQQTPGQGLQFLFEYFSETQRNKGNFPGRFSGRQFSNSRSEMNVSTLELGDSALYLCASSGGGGKAYEQYFGPGTRLTVT.